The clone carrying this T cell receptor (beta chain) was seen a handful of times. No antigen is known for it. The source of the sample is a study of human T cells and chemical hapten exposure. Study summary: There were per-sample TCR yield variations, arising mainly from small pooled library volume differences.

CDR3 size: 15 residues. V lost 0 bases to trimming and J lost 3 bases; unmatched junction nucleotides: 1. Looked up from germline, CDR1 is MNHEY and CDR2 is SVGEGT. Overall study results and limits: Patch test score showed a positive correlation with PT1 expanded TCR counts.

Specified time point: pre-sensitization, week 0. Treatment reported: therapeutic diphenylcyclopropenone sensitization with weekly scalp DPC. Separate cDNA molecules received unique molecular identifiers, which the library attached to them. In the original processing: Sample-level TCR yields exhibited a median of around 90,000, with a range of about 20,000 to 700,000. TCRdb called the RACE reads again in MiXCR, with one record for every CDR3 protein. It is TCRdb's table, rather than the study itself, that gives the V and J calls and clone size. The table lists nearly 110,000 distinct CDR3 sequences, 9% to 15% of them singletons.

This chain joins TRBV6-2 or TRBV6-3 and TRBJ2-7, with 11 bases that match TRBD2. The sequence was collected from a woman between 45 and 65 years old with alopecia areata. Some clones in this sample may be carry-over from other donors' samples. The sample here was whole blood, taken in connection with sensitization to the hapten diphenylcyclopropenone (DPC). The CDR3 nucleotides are TGTGCCAGCAGTTACTCGACTAGCGGGATCTACGAGCAGTACTTC. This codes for CASSYSTSGIYEQYF.